This T cell receptor beta chain stems from a study of Graves' ophthalmopathy and Graves' hyperthyroidism. Transcripts of RNA were the source for amplifying TCR beta CDR3 regions. Amplification began with first-round RT-PCR using HTBI primers, then second-round multiplex PCR was performed. TCRdb analysed the multiplex PCR reads with MiXCR anew, one entry per CDR3 protein. The table has around 470,000 distinct CDR3 sequences, around an eighth seen once. The CDR3 contains 14 residues. Between the trimmed V and J ends, which lost 5 bases and 0 bases, there was a span of 8 bases. This clonotype was found a few times.

This TCR was recovered from a woman aged 30 to 39 with Graves' ophthalmopathy. This chain uses TRBV12-3 or TRBV12-4 with TRBJ1-3; no clear D. The source material was blood. CDR3 loop: CASSLTDSGNTIYF. CDR3 coding DNA: TGTGCCAGCAGTCTCACCGACTCTGGAAACACCATATATTTT.